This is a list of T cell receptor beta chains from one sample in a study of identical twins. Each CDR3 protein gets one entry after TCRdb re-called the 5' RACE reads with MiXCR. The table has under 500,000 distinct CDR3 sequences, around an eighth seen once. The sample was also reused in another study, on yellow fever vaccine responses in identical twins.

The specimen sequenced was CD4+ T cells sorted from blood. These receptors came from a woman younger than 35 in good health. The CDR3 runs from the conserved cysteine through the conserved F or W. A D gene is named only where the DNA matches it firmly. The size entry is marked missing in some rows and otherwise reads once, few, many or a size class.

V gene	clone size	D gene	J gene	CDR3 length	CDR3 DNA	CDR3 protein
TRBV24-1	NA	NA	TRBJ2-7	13	TGTGCCACCAGTGATTCCAGGGTGGGCGAGCAGTACTTC	CATSDSRVGEQYF
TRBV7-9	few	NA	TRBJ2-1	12	TGTGCCAGCAGCCCGGAGTACAATGAGCAGTTCTTC	CASSPEYNEQFF
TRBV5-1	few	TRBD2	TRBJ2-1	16	TGCGCCAGCAGCTCGGTGACTAGCGGGAGTGGTAATGAGCAGTTCTTC	CASSSVTSGSGNEQFF
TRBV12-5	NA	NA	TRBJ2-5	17	TGTGCTAGTGGTTTGGTATTTGGGGAACTAAACCAAGAGACCCAGTACTTC	CASGLVFGELNQETQYF
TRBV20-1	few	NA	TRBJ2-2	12	TGCAGTGCTAGCTTGCCGGCCGGGGAGCTGTTTTTT	CSASLPAGELFF
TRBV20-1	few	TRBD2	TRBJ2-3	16	TGCAGTGCTAGAGTAGTAGGGCTAGCGGGCACAGATACGCAGTATTTT	CSARVVGLAGTDTQYF
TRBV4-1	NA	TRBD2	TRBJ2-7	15	TGCGCCAGCAGCCAAGAGTGGGGGGGCTCCTACGAGCAGTACTTC	CASSQEWGGSYEQYF
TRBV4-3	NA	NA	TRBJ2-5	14	TGCGCCAGCAGCCAAGGGAACCTCGGAGAGACCCAGTACTTC	CASSQGNLGETQYF
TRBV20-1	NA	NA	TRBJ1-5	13	TGCAGTGGGTCGGTGGATAGCAATCAGCCCCAGCATTTT	CSGSVDSNQPQHF
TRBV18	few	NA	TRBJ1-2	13	TGTGCCAGCTCCTCGGGGCAAGACTATGGCTACACCTTC	CASSSGQDYGYTF
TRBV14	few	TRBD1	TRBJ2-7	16	TGTGCCAGCAGCCGGACAGGGGCTCCCGGGGACTACGAGCAGTACTTC	CASSRTGAPGDYEQYF
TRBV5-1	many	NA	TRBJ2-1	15	TGCGCCAGCAGCTTGGCAGACAGAGACTACAATGAGCAGTTCTTC	CASSLADRDYNEQFF
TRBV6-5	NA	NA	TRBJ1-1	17	TGTGCCAGCAGTTACTTGCACTTCGGGGGCTTGAACACTGAAGCTTTCTTT	CASSYLHFGGLNTEAFF
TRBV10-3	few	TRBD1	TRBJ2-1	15	TGTGCCACGCGGGACAGGGGGCGACGGGAGAATGAGCAGTTCTTC	CATRDRGRRENEQFF
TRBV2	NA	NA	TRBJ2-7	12	TGTGCCAGCAGTAATGGTGGCGACGAGCAGTACTTC	CASSNGGDEQYF
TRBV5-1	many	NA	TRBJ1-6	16	TGCGCCAGCAGCATAACAGGGAACTCCTATAATTCACCCCTCCACTTT	CASSITGNSYNSPLHF
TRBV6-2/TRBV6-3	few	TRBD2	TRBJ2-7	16	TGTGCCAGCAGGGAGCCGGGACTAGAGGTTTTATACGAGCAGTACTTC	CASREPGLEVLYEQYF
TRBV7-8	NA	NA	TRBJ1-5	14	TGTGCCAGCAGCTTAGCGCGGGATAGTCAGCCCCAGCATTTT	CASSLARDSQPQHF
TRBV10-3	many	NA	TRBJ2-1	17	TGTGCCATCAGTGAGGCTAAGACGGGGGCCGCGGCCAACGAGCAGTTCTTC	CAISEAKTGAAANEQFF
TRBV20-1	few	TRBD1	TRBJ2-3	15	TGCAGTGCCCCCAGGGGGATGACCCTCGAGGATACGCAGTATTTT	CSAPRGMTLEDTQYF
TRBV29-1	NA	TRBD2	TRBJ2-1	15	TGCAGCGCCCGAAGGGGTAGCGGGGGACTCAATGAGCAGTTCTTC	CSARRGSGGLNEQFF
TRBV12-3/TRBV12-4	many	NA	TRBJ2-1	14	TGTGCCAGCAGTTTGGGGCCTGAAGACAATGAGCAGTTCTTC	CASSLGPEDNEQFF
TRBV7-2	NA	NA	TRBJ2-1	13	TGTGCCAGCAGCCCAAAACTGACTGGTGAGCAGTTCTTC	CASSPKLTGEQFF
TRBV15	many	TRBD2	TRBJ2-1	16	TGTGCCACCAGCAGAGGACTAGCGGGGAAATACAATGAGCAGTTCTTC	CATSRGLAGKYNEQFF
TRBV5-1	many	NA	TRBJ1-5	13	TGTGCCAGCAGCCGGACAGGCAATCAGCCCCAGCATTTT	CASSRTGNQPQHF
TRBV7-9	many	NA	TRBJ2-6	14	TGTGCCAGCAGCTCCATGAGTGGGGCCAACGTCCTGACTTTC	CASSSMSGANVLTF
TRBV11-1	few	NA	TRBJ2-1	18	TGTGCCAGCAGCCAAAGAAGGACCAGCGGTAGCTCCTACAATGAGCAGTTCTTC	CASSQRRTSGSSYNEQFF
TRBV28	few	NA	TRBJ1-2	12	TGTGCCAGCACCCTCGGAGTTAGTGGGCCCTTCTTC	CASTLGVSGPFF
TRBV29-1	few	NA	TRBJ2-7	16	TGCAGCGTCCCCAAATTCCCTAACGCCTTTCCCTACGAGCAGTACTTC	CSVPKFPNAFPYEQYF
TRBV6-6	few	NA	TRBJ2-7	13	TGTGCCAGCAGGACGGGTAACTCCTACGAGCAGTACTTC	CASRTGNSYEQYF
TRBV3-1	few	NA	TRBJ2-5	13	TGTGCCAGCAGCCCCCCGGACCAAGAGACCCAGTACTTC	CASSPPDQETQYF
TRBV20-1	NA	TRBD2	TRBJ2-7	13	TGCAGTGCCCCGAGCGGGGGGGTCTACGAGCAGTACTTC	CSAPSGGVYEQYF
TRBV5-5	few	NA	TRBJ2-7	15	TGTGCCAGCAGCTTGGACGCATCACTCTCGCGCGAGCAGTACTTC	CASSLDASLSREQYF
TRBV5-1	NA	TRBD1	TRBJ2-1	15	TGCGCCAGCAGCTTGGGGGGGACAGGGCGAAATGAGCAGTTCTTC	CASSLGGTGRNEQFF
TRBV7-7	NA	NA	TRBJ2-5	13	TGTGCTAGCAGCGCCACAGGGTATGGGACCCAGTACTTC	CASSATGYGTQYF
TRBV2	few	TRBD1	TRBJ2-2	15	TGTGCCAGCGGGGCCGGGACAGGGAACACCGGGGAGCTGTTTTTT	CASGAGTGNTGELFF
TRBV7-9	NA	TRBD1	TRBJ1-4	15	TGTGCCAGCAGCCTCACCTGGGACAGGAATGAAAAACTGTTTTTT	CASSLTWDRNEKLFF
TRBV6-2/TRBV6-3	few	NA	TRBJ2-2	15	TGTGCCAGCAGTAACCCAAGCTACAGGTCCGGGGAGCTGTTTTTT	CASSNPSYRSGELFF
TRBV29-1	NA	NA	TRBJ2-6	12	TGCAGCGTTGCATCTGGGGCCAACGTCCTGACTTTC	CSVASGANVLTF
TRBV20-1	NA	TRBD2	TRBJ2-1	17	TGCAGTGCTAGAGTAGGGAGCGGGAGGGCCCCGAGGGATGAGCAGTTCTTC	CSARVGSGRAPRDEQFF
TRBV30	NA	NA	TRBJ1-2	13	TGTGCCTGGATCGGTGGAGGGGACTATGGCTACACCTTC	CAWIGGGDYGYTF
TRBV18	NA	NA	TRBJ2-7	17	TGTGCCAGCTCACCATTGGGGGGGGGGCCAGCAGACTACGAGCAGTACTTC	CASSPLGGGPADYEQYF
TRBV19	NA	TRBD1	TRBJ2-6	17	TGTGCCAGTAAGGCAGGGGGCTCATCTGCTGGGGCCAACGTCCTGACTTTC	CASKAGGSSAGANVLTF
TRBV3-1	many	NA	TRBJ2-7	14	TGTGCCAGCAGCCAAGACCCAGGGTCCTACGAGCAGTACTTC	CASSQDPGSYEQYF
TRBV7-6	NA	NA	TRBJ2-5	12	TGTGCCAGCAGCAATGCCGCAGAGACCCAGTACTTC	CASSNAAETQYF
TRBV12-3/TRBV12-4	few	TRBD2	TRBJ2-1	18	TGTGCCCGCAGTTTGCTAGCGGGGGGGAAGAGCTCCTACAATGAGCAGTTCTTC	CARSLLAGGKSSYNEQFF
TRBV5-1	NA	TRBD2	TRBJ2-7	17	TGCGCCAGCAGCTCATTTAGCGGGAGCGCCTACGGCAGCGAGCAGTACTTC	CASSSFSGSAYGSEQYF
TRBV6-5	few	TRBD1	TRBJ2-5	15	TGTGCCAGCAGTTATTCCGGGACAGGGATTGAGACCCAGTACTTC	CASSYSGTGIETQYF
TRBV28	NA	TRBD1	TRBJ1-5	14	TGTGCCAGCACCATGACAGGGAGAAATCAGCCCCAGCATTTT	CASTMTGRNQPQHF
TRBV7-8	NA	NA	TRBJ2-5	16	TGTGCCAGCAGCTTAGTGGGGGGGGCCTTCCAAGAGACCCAGTACTTC	CASSLVGGAFQETQYF
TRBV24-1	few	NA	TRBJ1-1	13	TGTGCCACCAGTGATAGGTTGAACACTGAAGCTTTCTTT	CATSDRLNTEAFF
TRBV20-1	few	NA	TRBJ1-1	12	TGCAGTGCAAAGACAGGTTCCACTGAAGCTTTCTTT	CSAKTGSTEAFF
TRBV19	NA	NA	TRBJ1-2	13	TGTGCCACGATCCCCCCCAGGGGCTATGGCTACACCTTC	CATIPPRGYGYTF
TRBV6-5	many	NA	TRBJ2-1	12	TGTGACAGTTGTATGAGAGGCGATGAGCAGTTCTTC	CDSCMRGDEQFF
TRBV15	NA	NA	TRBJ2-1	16	TGTGCCACCAGCAGACCGGGACTCCATCTGGGCAATGAGCAGTTCTTC	CATSRPGLHLGNEQFF
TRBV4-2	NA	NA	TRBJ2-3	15	TGTGCCAGCAGCCAAGATGGAGGGACCACAGATACGCAGTATTTT	CASSQDGGTTDTQYF
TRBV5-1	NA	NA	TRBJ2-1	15	TGCGCCAGCAGCCCCCTCCGCGGGGCCGAAAATGAGCAGTTCTTC	CASSPLRGAENEQFF
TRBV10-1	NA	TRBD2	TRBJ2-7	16	TGCGCCAGCAGTGAGTCAGGACTAGCGGAGTCCTACGAGCAGTACTTC	CASSESGLAESYEQYF